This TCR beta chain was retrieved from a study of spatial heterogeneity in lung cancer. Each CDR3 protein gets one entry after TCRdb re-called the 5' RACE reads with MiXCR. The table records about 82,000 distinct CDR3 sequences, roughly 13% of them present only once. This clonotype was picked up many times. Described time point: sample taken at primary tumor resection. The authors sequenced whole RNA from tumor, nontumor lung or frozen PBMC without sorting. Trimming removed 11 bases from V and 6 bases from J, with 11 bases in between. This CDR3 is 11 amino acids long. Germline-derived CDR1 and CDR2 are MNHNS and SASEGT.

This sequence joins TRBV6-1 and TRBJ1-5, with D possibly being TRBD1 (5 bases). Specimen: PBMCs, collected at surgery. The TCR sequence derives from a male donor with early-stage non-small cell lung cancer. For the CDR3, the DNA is TGTGCCGTTGAGGGGACTCAGCCCCAGCATTTT. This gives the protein CAVEGTQPQHF.